The 24 T cell receptor beta chains presented below share a single source sample, sequenced in a study of T cell repertoires in cytomegalovirus infection. TCRdb redid the calling of the reads with MiXCR, one entry per CDR3 protein. There are more than 400,000 distinct CDR3 sequences in the sample; roughly 29% occur only once, and around 14% lies in the top ten. Sequenced input: PBMCs. All receptors derive from a human donor in good health (CMV status not recorded). Some clones in this sample may be carry-over from other donors' samples.

This sequence joins TRBV28 and TRBJ2-3; D call uncertain. Germline V gene data show CDR1 as MDHEN and CDR2 as SYDVKM. CDR3 size: 15 residues. Trimming removed 8 bases from V and 0 bases from J, with 15 bases in between. The DNA of the CDR3 is TGTGCCAGCTCGCCGAGCCGCCCCAGCACAGATACGCAGTATTTT. It encodes CASSPSRPSTDTQYF.

This rearrangement joins TRBV6-1 to TRBJ1-1, with D uncertain. This CDR3 is built from 11 residues. CDR1 and CDR2 (germline): MNHNS, SASEGT. V was shortened by 3 bases and J by 6 bases, with 5 bases between the two germline ends. Here the CDR3 reads CASSDHAEAFF. CDR3 in DNA: TGTGCCAGCAGTGACCACGCTGAAGCTTTCTTT.

This clonotype was seen repeatedly, ten times or more. The V and J genes are TRBV7-2 and TRBJ2-3; TRBD2 aligns across 10 bases. The CDR3 extends over 15 amino acids. CDR1 is SGHTA, CDR2 FQGNSA, per germline. J was trimmed by 6 bases and V by 4 bases; bases with no gene match: 7. The CDR3 spells CASSYASGSFDTQYF. The DNA of the CDR3 is TGTGCCAGCAGCTACGCTAGCGGGAGTTTTGATACGCAGTATTTT.

There are many counts of this clonotype. The chain employs TRBV7-2 and TRBJ2-1, with D hard to call. Germline CDR1 is SGHTA and CDR2 is FQGNSA. Trimming took off 2 bases at V and 8 bases at J, with 10 bases between the two ends. The CDR3 extends over 13 amino acids. CDR3 bases: TGTGCCAGCAGCTTAATGGGCGCGCATGAGCAGTTCTTC. Amino acids: CASSLMGAHEQFF.

The rearrangement links TRBV30 to TRBJ1-5, with a tentative D call TRBD1 (5 bases). Germline values: CDR1 GTSNPN, CDR2 SVGIG (reference sequence). The CDR3 is 13 residues long. V lost 3 bases and J 3 bases, leaving 9 bases between the germline ends. CDR3 nucleotides: TGTGCCTGGAGCTGGGGGATCAATCAGCCCCAGCATTTT. Residues: CAWSWGINQPQHF.

The CDR3 loop reads CASSYTSKGRGTEAFF. The DNA of the CDR3 is TGTGCCAGCAGTTACACTTCTAAGGGGCGAGGTACTGAAGCTTTCTTT. The chain recombines TRBV6-5 with TRBJ1-1; D perhaps matches TRBD1 (5 bases). The CDR3 totals 16 residues. Looked up from germline, CDR1 is MNHEY and CDR2 is SVGAGI. The V gene lost 2 bases and the J gene lost 5 bases, with 18 bases spanning the gap.

This chain joins TRBV6-5 and TRBJ2-3, with a weak D call TRBD1 (6 bases). Germline V gene sequence: CDR1 MNHEY, CDR2 SVGAGI. The V and J ends lost 6 bases and 6 bases respectively, with 19 bases between them. The length of the CDR3 is 15 residues. The CDR3 spells CASSPGTIILDTQYF. The CDR3 nucleotides read TGTGCCAGCAGCCCCGGGACAATTATTTTGGATACGCAGTATTTT.

The rearrangement joins TRBV6-1 to TRBJ1-1; 9 bases are a match to TRBD1. The CDR3 loop spans 14 amino acids. V lost 6 bases and J lost 6; bases outside the gene matches: 8. Germline V gene lookup returns CDR1 MNHNS and CDR2 SASEGT. CDR3 in DNA: TGTGCCAGCAGGGTAGGACAGGGGACTTCTGAAGCTTTCTTT. Its protein is CASRVGQGTSEAFF.

The gene calls are TRBV28 and TRBJ1-4; a weak D match, TRBD1 (6 bases). The CDR3 loop spans 16 amino acids. Germline V gene sequence: CDR1 MDHEN, CDR2 SYDVKM. V gave up 1 base and J gave up 5 bases, with 14 bases separating them. CDR3 amino acids: CASSLYRDRSNEKLFF. The CDR3 bases are TGTGCCAGCAGTTTATATCGTGACAGGTCGAATGAAAAACTGTTTTTT.

The V call is TRBV18, the J call TRBJ2-3; D gene unclear. The germline CDR1 and CDR2 sequences are KGHSH and LQKENI. The CDR3 spans 14 residues. The ends were cut back, 3 bases at V and 4 bases at J, with 11 bases in the middle. For the CDR3, the DNA is TGTGCCAGCTCACCTCTCGGGTCCCCAGATACGCAGTATTTT. This sequence encodes CASSPLGSPDTQYF.

The chain combines TRBV7-9 with TRBJ1-5; D is possibly TRBD1 (6 bases). V was clipped by 9 bases and J by 1 base, with 13 bases between them. The CDR3 spans 14 residues. From germline, CDR1 is SEHNR and CDR2 FQNEAQ (reference sequence). The CDR3, as DNA: TGTGCCAGTGGCCCGGGGGCGAGCAATCAGCCCCAGCATTTT. Its protein is CASGPGASNQPQHF.

This clonotype was observed a handful of times. The chain carries TRBV7-7 and TRBJ2-1; no clear D gene. This CDR3 comprises 12 residues. The ends were cut back, 5 bases at V and 5 bases at J, with 7 bases in the middle. In germline, CDR1 is SSHAT, CDR2 FNYEAQ (reference sequence). For the CDR3, the DNA is TGTGCCAGCAGCCCCCTCCACAATGAGCAGTTCTTC. Residues: CASSPLHNEQFF.

At least ten counts were recorded for this clonotype. The chain has TRBV6-1 and TRBJ2-3; TRBD2 matches 12 bases. The CDR3 extends over 15 amino acids. With V trimmed by 5 bases and J by 5 bases, 5 bases remained unmatched. Germline CDR1 MNHNS, CDR2 SASEGT. The CDR3 DNA reads TGTGCCAGCAGTCCGATGACTAGCGGGAGAGATACGCAGTATTTT. Translation gives CASSPMTSGRDTQYF.

This clonotype was seen many times. The chain has TRBV6-2 or TRBV6-3 and TRBJ2-3, with no clear D. The CDR3 consists of 15 residues. CDR1 MNHEY and CDR2 SVGEGT come from the germline V gene. Trimming removed 5 bases from V and 2 bases from J, with 14 bases in between. CDR3 sequence: CASSTGQDVTDTQYF. CDR3 nucleotide sequence: TGTGCCAGCAGTACCGGGCAGGACGTCACAGATACGCAGTATTTT.

Only a few counts were recorded for this clonotype. The chain combines TRBV18 with TRBJ1-1; D might be TRBD1 (6 bases). The CDR3 runs 16 residues. V gave up 1 base and J gave up 0 bases, with 12 bases separating them. Germline V lookup: CDR1 KGHSH, CDR2 LQKENI. The CDR3 DNA follows: TGTGCCAGCTCACCACAACTCGGGGACATGAACACTGAAGCTTTCTTT. It is translated as CASSPQLGDMNTEAFF. The full variable domain, in which reference TRBV18 and TRBJ1-1 provide the parts outside the CDR3, is NAGVMQNPRHLVRRRGQEARLRCSPMKGHSHVYWYRQLPEEGLKFMVYLQKENIIDESGMPKERFSAEFPKEGPSILRIQQVVRGDSAAYFCASSPQLGDMNTEAFFGQGTRLTVV.

This clonotype appeared a few times. The chain links TRBV12-3 or TRBV12-4 to TRBJ2-1, with TRBD2 matching over 14 bases. V shed 6 bases, J shed 8 bases, and the junction held 12 bases outside the gene matches. The CDR3 runs to 17 residues. This CDR3 reads CASSPGTSGSPADEQFF. The CDR3 DNA sequence: TGTGCCAGCAGCCCCGGGACTAGCGGGAGTCCTGCGGATGAGCAGTTCTTC.

This clonotype has a count of ten or more. The CDR3 reads CASSPFGRTVYGYTF. For the CDR3, the DNA is TGTGCCAGCAGCCCCTTCGGACGGACCGTCTATGGCTACACCTTC. The chain joins TRBV7-9 to TRBJ1-2, with D hard to call. Trimming removed 5 bases from V and 4 bases from J, with 17 bases in between. The CDR3 extends over 15 amino acids. Germline assignment: CDR1 SEHNR and CDR2 FQNEAQ (reference sequence).

CDR3 in amino acids: CASSYDTGTEYYEQYF. In nucleotides, the CDR3 is TGTGCCAGCAGTTACGATACCGGGACAGAATACTACGAGCAGTACTTC. The chain recombines TRBV6-2 or TRBV6-3 with TRBJ2-7, with 7 bases lining up with TRBD1. The V gene's germline CDR1 is MNHEY and CDR2 SVGEGT. This CDR3 region has 16 residues. The V and J ends lost 2 bases and 3 bases, in that order; junction bases with no gene match: 10.

In this sample, this clonotype turned up a few times. The CDR3, as DNA: TGTGCCAGCTCACCACCAACAGGGACTTGGGGCACTGAAGCTTTCTTT. It codes for CASSPPTGTWGTEAFF. V and J are TRBV18 and TRBJ1-1; D may be TRBD1 (6 bases). Germline lookup yields CDR1 KGHSH and CDR2 LQKENI. This CDR3 comprises 16 residues. V gave up 0 bases and J gave up 4 bases, with 15 bases separating them.

V usage is TRBV5-6 and J usage is TRBJ2-1; 15 bases line up with TRBD2. CDR1 and CDR2 from the germline V gene are SGHDT and YYEEEE. This CDR3 has 16 amino acids. The V segment lost 4 bases and the J segment 4 bases; nucleotides outside the gene matches: 3. In DNA, the CDR3 is TGTGCCAGCAGCGCGGGGACTAGCGGGGGGTACAATGAGCAGTTCTTC. Protein: CASSAGTSGGYNEQFF.

This clonotype was recorded at least ten times. The chain has TRBV7-2 and TRBJ1-5; D is uncertain. V shed 0 bases and J shed 6 bases, with 12 bases lying between them. Germline V CDR1 and CDR2: SGHTA, FQGNSA. The CDR3 has 15 residues. CDR3 sequence (DNA): TGTGCCAGCAGCTTAGCAGCTACAACGGGTCAGCCCCAGCATTTT. This encodes CASSLAATTGQPQHF. Drawing the rest from reference TRBV7-2 and TRBJ1-5, the complete variable domain is GAGVSQSPSNKVTEKGKDVELRCDPISGHTALYWYRQSLGQGLEFLIYFQGNSAPDKSGLPSDRFSAERTGGSVSTLTIQRTQQEDSAVYLCASSLAATTGQPQHFGDGTRLSIL.

CDR3: CASSIDRGNSSPLHF. In DNA, the CDR3 is TGTGCCAGTAGTATAGATAGGGGGAACAGCTCGCCCCTCCACTTT. The chain combines TRBV19 with TRBJ1-6; D is possibly TRBD1 (6 bases). CDR3 length equals 15 residues. The germline V and J ends were trimmed by 0 bases and 13 bases, with 16 bases remaining between them. Germline V CDR1 and CDR2: LNHDA, SQIVND (reference sequence).

This clonotype has only a few counts. The chain is built from TRBV27 and TRBJ1-4, with D possibly being TRBD1 (5 bases). The CDR3 has 16 amino acids. Trimming took off 3 bases at V and 4 bases at J, with 15 bases between the two ends. CDR1 is MNHEY, CDR2 SMNVEV, per germline (reference sequence). As DNA, the CDR3 is TGTGCCAGCAGTTTGGCCTCGGGACGGATTAATGAAAAACTGTTTTTT. This translates into CASSLASGRINEKLFF.

This clonotype was found a few times. The J gene is TRBJ2-7, the V gene TRBV11-2, with 8 bases that match TRBD2. The J segment lost 12 bases and the V segment lost 2 bases, leaving 6 bases of the junction unmatched. This CDR3 region has 12 residues. Germline CDR1 is SGHAT and CDR2 is FQNNGV. The CDR3 protein is CASSLWREEMYV. DNA of the CDR3: TGTGCCAGCAGCTTATGGCGGGAGGAAATGTACGTC.